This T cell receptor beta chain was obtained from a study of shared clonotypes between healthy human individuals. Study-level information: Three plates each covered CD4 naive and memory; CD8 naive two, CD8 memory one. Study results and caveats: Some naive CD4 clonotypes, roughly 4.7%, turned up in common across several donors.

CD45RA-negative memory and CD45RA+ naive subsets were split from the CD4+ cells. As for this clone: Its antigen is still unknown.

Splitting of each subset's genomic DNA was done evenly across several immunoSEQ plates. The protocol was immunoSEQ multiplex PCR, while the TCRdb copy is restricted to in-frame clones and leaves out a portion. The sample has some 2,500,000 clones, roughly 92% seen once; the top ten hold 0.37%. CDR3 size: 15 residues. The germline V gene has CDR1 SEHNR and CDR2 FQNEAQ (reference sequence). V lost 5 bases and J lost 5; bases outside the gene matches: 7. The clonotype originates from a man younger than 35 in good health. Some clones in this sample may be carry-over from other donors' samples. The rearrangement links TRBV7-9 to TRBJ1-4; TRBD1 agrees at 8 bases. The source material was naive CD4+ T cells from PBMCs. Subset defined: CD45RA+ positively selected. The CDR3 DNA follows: TGTGCCAGCAGCATCTGGGACAGGTTAAATGAAAAACTGTTTTTT. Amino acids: CASSIWDRLNEKLFF.